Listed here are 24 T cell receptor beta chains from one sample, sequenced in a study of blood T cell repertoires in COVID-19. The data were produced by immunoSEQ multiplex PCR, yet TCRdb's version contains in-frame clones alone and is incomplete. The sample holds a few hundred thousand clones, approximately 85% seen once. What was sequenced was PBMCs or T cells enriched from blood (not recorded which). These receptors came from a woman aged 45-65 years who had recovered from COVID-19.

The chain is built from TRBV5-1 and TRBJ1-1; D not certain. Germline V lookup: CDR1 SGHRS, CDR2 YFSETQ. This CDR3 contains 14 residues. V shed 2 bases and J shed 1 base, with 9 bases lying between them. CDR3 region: CASSFSPGNTEAFF. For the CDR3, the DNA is TGCGCCAGCAGCTTTTCCCCAGGGAACACTGAAGCTTTCTTT.

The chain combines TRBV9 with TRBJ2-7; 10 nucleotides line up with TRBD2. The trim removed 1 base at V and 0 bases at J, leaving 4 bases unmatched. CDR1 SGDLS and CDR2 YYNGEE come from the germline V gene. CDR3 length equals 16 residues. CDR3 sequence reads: CASSVTSGTSSYEQYF. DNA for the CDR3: TGTGCCAGCAGCGTAACTAGCGGGACCTCCTCCTACGAGCAGTACTTC.

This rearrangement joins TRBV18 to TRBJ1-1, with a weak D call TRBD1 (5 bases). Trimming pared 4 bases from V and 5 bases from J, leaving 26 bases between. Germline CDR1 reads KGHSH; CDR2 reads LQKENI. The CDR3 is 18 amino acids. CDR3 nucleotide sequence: TGTGCCAGCTCACTAAAACCGGGCCTGGGAGGGGCCATAACTGAAGCTTTCTTT. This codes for CASSLKPGLGGAITEAFF.

The CDR3 here is CAWSPSLSTEAFF. As DNA, the CDR3 is TGTGCCTGGAGTCCCTCCCTTAGCACTGAAGCTTTCTTT. This rearrangement joins TRBV30 to TRBJ1-1; D call uncertain. The CDR3 loop spans 13 amino acids. Trimming shortened V by 2 bases and J by 4 bases, and 11 bases separated the two germline ends. Looked up from germline, CDR1 is GTSNPN and CDR2 is SVGIG (reference sequence).

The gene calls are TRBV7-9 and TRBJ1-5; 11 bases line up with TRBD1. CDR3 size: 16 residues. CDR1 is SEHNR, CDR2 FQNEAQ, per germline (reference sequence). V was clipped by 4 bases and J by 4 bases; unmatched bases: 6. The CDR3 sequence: CASSSYGTGGNQPQHF. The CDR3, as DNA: TGTGCCAGCAGCTCATACGGGACAGGGGGTAATCAGCCCCAGCATTTT.

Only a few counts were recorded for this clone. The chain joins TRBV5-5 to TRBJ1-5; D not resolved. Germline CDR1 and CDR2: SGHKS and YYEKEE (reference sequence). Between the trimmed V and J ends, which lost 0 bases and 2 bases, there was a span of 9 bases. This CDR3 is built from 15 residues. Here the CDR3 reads CASSLAFSRNQPQHF. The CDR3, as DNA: TGTGCCAGCAGCTTGGCCTTTAGCCGCAATCAGCCCCAGCATTTT.

The CDR3 here is CASSPQPYEQYF. In nucleotides, the CDR3 is TGTGCCAGCTCACCACAGCCGTACGAGCAGTACTTC. This chain connects TRBV18 to TRBJ2-7; the D is unclear. V lost 1 base, J lost 4 bases, and 5 bases lay in between. The CDR3 totals 12 residues. CDR1 is KGHSH, CDR2 LQKENI, per germline.

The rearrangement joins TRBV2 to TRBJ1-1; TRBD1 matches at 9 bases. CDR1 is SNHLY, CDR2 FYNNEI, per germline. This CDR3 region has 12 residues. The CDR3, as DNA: TGTGCAACCGGGACAGGGTTCACTGAAGCTTTCTTT. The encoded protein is CATGTGFTEAFF. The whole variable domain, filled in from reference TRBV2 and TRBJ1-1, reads EPEVTQTPSHQVTQMGQEVILRCVPISNHLYFYWYRQILGQKVEFLVSFYNNEISEKSEIFDDQFSVERPDGSNFTLKIRSTKLEDSAMYFCATGTGFTEAFFGQGTRLTVV.

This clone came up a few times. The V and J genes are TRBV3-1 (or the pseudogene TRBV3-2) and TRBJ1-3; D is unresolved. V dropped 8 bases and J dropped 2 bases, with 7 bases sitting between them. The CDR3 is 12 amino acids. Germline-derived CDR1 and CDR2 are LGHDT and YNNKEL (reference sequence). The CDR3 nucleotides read TGTGCCAGCCTAGCACCTGGAAACACCATATATTTT. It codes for CASLAPGNTIYF.

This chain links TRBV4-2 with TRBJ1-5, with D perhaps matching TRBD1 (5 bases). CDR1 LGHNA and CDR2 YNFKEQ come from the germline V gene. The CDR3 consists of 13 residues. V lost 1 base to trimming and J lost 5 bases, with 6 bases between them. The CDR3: CASSQATDQPQHF. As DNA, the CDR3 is TGTGCCAGCAGCCAAGCGACAGATCAGCCCCAGCATTTT.

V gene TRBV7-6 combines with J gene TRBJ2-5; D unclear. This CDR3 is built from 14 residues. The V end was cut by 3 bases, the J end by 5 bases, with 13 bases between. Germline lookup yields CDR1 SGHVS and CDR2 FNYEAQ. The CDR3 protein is CASSLSEEWETQYF. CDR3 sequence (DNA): TGTGCCAGCAGCTTGTCCGAGGAGTGGGAGACCCAGTACTTC.

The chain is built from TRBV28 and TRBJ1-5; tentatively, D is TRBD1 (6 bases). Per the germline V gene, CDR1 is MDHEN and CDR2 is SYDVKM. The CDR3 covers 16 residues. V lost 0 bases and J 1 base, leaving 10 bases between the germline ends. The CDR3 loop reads CASSLWGGASNQPQHF. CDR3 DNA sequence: TGTGCCAGCAGTTTATGGGGGGGGGCAAGCAATCAGCCCCAGCATTTT.

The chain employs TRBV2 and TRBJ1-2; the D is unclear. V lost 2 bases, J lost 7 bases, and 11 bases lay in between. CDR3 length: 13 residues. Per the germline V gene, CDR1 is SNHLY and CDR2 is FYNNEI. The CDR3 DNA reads TGTGCCAGCAGTGAAAGACAACGTTCTGGCTACACCTTC. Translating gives CASSERQRSGYTF.

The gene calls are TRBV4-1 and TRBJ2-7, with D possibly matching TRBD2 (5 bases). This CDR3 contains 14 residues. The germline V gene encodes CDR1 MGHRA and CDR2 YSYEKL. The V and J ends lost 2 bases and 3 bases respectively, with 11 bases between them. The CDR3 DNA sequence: TGCGCCAGCAGCCAATCTGGAGAGGGCTACGAGCAGTACTTC. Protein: CASSQSGEGYEQYF.

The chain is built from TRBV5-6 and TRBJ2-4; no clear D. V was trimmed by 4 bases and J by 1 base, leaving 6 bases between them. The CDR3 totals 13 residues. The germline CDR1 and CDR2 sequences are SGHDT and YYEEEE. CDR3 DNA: TGTGCCAGCAGCGTCTCTGCCAAAAACATTCAGTACTTC. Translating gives CASSVSAKNIQYF. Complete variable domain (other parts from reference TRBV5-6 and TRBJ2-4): DAGVTQSPTHLIKTRGQQVTLRCSPKSGHDTVSWYQQALGQGPQFIFQYYEEEERQRGNFPDRFSGHQFPNYSSELNVNALLLGDSALYLCASSVSAKNIQYFGAGTRLSVL.

CDR3 DNA sequence: TGTGCCAGCAGTGCAACAGGGTTTACCTCACTACTCAATCAGTACTTC. The encoded protein is CASSATGFTSLLNQYF. V and J are TRBV2 and TRBJ2-7, with TRBD1 as a possible D gene (6 bases). Germline assignment: CDR1 SNHLY and CDR2 FYNNEI. Trimming pared 4 bases from V and 10 bases from J, leaving 26 bases between. The CDR3 has 16 amino acids.

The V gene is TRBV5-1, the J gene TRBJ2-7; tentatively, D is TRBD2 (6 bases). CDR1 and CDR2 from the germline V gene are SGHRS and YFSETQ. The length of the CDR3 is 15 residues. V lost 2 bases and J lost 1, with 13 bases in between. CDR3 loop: CASSLGAGPSYEQYF. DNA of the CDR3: TGCGCCAGCAGCTTAGGCGCGGGACCGTCCTACGAGCAGTACTTC.

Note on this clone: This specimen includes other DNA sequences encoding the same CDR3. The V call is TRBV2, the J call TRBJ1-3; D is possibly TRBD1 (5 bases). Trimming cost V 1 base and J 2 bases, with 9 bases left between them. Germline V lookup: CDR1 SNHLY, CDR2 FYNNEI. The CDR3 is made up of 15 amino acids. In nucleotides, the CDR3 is TGTGCCAGCAGTGAAGGGGGGGTGCCTGGAAACACCATATATTTT. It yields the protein CASSEGGVPGNTIYF.

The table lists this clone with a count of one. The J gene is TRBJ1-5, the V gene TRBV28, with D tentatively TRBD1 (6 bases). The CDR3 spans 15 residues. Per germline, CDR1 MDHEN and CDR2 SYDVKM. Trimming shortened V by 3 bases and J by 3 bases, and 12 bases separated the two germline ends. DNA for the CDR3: TGTGCCAGCAGTTTGGGGGCCGGAAACAATCAGCCCCAGCATTTT. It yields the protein CASSLGAGNNQPQHF.

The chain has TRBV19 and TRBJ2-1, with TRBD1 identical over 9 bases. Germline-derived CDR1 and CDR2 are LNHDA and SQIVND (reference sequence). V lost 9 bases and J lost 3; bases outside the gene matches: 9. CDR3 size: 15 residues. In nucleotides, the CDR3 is TGTGCCAGCATCTCGGGGGGACAGGGCTACAATGAGCAGTTCTTC. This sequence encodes CASISGGQGYNEQFF.

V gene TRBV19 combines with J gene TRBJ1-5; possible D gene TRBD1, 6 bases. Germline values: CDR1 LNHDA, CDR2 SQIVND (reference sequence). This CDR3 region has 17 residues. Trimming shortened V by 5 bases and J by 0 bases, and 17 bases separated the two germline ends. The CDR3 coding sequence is TGTGCCAGTAGTGCCTCCAGGGGATGGAGTAGCAATCAGCCCCAGCATTTT. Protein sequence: CASSASRGWSSNQPQHF. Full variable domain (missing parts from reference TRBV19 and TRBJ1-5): DGGITQSPKYLFRKEGQNVTLSCEQNLNHDAMYWYRQDPGQGLRLIYYSQIVNDFQKGDIAEGYSVSREKKESFPLTVTSAQKNPTAFYLCASSASRGWSSNQPQHFGDGTRLSIL.

CDR3 sequence reads: CASSARAGATGELFF. CDR3 coding DNA: TGTGCCAGCAGTGCTAGGGCGGGAGCCACCGGGGAGCTGTTTTTT. The chain combines TRBV6-4 with TRBJ2-2; 7 bases agree with TRBD2. The CDR3 runs to 15 residues. CDR1 and CDR2 from the germline V gene are MRHNA and SNTAGT. After removal of 4 bases from V and 4 bases from J, the junction contained 6 bases not matched to a gene.

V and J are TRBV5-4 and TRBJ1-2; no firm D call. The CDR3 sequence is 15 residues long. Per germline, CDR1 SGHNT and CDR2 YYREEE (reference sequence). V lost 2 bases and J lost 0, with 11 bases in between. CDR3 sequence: CASSFDRGANYGYTF. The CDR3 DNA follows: TGTGCCAGCAGCTTTGATCGGGGAGCTAACTATGGCTACACCTTC.

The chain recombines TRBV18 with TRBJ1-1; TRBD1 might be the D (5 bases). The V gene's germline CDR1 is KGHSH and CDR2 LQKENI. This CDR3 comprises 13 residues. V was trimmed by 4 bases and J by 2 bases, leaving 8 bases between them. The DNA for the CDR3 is TGTGCCAGCTCACAGACAGTTAACACTGAAGCTTTCTTT. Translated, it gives CASSQTVNTEAFF.